This TCR beta chain was documented in a study of identical twins. Template switching, a step in the protocol, added a universal primer site, and cDNA carried unique molecular identifiers. Each CDR3 protein gets one entry after TCRdb re-called the 5' RACE reads with MiXCR. The sample yields around 470,000 distinct CDR3 sequences, 11% to 15% seen once. Trimming took off 2 bases at V and 0 bases at J, with 14 bases between the two ends. Germline V gene data show CDR1 as LGHDT and CDR2 as YNNKEL (reference sequence). The CDR3 spans 17 residues. Findings and caveats of the study: With abundant cord blood beta clonotypes, insertions were fewer; memory repertoires showed no such pattern. For zero-insertion analyses, partial confounding could come from invariant MAIT and iNKT cells.

There were only healthy Caucasians among the donors. Concerning this clonotype: Its antigen is undetermined.

Another study also made use of these data, one on yellow fever vaccine responses in identical twins.

The material sequenced was CD4+ T cells sorted from blood. The chain links TRBV3-1 to TRBJ2-1; possible D gene TRBD2, 6 bases. The sequence came from a woman younger than 35 in good health. CDR3 sequence reads: CASSQSLADSSYNEQFF. The CDR3 DNA reads as TGTGCCAGCAGCCAATCGTTAGCGGATAGCTCCTACAATGAGCAGTTCTTC.